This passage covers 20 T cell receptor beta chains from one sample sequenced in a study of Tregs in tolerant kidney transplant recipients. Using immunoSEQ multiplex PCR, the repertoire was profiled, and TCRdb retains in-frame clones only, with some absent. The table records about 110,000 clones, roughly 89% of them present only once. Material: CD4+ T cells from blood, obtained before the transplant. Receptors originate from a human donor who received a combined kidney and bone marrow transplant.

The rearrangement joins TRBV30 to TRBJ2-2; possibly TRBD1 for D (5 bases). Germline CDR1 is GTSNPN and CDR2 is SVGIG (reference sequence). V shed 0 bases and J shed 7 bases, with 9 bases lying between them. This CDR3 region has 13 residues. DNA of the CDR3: TGTGCCTGGAGTGTACGACAGAACGGGGAGCTGTTTTTT. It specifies CAWSVRQNGELFF.

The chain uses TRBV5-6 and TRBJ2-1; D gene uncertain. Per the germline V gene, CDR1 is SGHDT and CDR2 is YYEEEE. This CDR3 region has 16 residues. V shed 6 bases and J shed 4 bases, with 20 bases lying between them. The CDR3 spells CASIRERIPKYNEQFF. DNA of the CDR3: TGTGCCAGCATTCGCGAGAGGATACCTAAATACAATGAGCAGTTCTTC.

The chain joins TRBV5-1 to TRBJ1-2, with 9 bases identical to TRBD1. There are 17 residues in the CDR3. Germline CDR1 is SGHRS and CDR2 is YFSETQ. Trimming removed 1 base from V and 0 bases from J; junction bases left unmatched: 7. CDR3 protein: CASSLYRGPGANYGYTF. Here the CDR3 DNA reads TGCGCCAGCAGCTTGTACAGGGGGCCCGGGGCTAACTATGGCTACACCTTC.

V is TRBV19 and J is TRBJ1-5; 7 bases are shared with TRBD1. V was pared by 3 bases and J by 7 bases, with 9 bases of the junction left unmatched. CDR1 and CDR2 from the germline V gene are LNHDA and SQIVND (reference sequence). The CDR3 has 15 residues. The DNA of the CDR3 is TGTGCCAGTAGTATTCCGACAGGGCGGGACCAGCCCCAGCATTTT. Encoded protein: CASSIPTGRDQPQHF.

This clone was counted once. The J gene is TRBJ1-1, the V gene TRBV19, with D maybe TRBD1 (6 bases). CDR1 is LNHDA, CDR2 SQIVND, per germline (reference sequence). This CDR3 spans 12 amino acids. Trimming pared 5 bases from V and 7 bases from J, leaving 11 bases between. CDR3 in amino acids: CASSGRGIEAFF. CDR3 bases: TGTGCCAGTAGTGGAAGGGGGATTGAAGCTTTCTTT.

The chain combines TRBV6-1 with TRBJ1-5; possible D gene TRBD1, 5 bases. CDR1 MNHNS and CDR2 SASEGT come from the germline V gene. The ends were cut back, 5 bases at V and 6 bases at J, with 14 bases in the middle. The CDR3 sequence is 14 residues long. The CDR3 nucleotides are TGTGCCAGCAGTTTGGTGCAGGGAGGTCAGCCCCAGCATTTT. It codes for CASSLVQGGQPQHF.

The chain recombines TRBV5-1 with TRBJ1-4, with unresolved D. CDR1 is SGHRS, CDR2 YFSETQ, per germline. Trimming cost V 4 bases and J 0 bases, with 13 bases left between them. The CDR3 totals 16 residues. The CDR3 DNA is TGCGCCAGCAGCATGCGGGCCCTTGCAACTAATGAAAAACTGTTTTTT. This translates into CASSMRALATNEKLFF. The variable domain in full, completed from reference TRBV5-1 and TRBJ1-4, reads KAGVTQTPRYLIKTRGQQVTLSCSPISGHRSVSWYQQTPGQGLQFLFEYFSETQRNKGNFPGRFSGRQFSNSRSEMNVSTLELGDSALYLCASSMRALATNEKLFFGSGTQLSVL.

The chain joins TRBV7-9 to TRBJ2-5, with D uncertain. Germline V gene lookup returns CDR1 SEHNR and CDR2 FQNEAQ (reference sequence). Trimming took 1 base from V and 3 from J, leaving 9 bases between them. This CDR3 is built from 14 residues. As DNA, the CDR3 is TGTGCCAGCAGCTTAGGACTCAGTAAAGAGACCCAGTACTTC. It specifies CASSLGLSKETQYF.

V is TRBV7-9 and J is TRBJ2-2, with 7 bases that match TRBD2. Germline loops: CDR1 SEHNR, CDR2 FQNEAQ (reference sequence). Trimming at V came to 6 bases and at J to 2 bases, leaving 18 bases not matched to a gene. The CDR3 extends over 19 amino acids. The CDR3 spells CASRDVGGPRGTNTGELFF. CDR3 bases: TGTGCCAGCAGGGACGTGGGAGGGCCCCGAGGAACCAACACCGGGGAGCTGTTTTTT. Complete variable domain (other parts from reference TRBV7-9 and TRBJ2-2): DTGVSQNPRHKITKRGQNVTFRCDPISEHNRLYWYRQTLGQGPEFLTYFQNEAQLEKSRLLSDRFSAERPKGSFSTLEIQRTEQGDSAMYLCASRDVGGPRGTNTGELFFGEGSRLTVL.

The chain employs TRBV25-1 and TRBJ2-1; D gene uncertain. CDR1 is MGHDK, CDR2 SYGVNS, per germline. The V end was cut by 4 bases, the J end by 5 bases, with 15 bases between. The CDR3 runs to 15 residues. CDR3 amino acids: CASSVLLPVDNEQFF. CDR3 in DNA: TGTGCCAGCAGTGTATTACTCCCTGTGGACAATGAGCAGTTCTTC.

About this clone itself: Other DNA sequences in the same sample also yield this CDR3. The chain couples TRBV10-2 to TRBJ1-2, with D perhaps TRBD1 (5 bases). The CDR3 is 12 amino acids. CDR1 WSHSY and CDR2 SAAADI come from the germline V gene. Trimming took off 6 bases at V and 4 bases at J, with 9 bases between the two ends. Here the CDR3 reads CASRTDSYGYTF. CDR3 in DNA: TGCGCCAGCAGAACAGACAGCTATGGCTACACCTTC.

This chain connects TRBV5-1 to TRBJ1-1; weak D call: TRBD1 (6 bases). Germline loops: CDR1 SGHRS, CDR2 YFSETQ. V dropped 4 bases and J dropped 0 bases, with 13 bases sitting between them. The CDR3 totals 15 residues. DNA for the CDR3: TGCGCCAGCAGCCCTCCGACAGGACTGAACACTGAAGCTTTCTTT. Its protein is CASSPPTGLNTEAFF.

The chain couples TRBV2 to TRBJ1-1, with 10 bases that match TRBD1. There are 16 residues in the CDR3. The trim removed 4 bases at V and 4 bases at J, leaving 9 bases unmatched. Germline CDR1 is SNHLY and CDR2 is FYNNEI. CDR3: CASSGALTGGLTEAFF. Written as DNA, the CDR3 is TGTGCCAGCAGTGGGGCTCTGACAGGGGGCCTCACTGAAGCTTTCTTT.

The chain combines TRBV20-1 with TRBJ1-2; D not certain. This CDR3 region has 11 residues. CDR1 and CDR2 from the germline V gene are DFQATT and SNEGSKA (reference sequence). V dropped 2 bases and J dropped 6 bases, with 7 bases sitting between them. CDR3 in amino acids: CSARSGNGYTF. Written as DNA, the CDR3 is TGCAGTGCTAGAAGCGGGAATGGCTACACCTTC.

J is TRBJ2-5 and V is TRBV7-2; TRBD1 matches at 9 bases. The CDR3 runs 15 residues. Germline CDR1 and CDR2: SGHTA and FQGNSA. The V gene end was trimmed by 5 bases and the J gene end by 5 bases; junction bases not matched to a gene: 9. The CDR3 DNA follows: TGTGCCAGCAGCCGCCGGGACAGGGTGGTGGAGACCCAGTACTTC. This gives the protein CASSRRDRVVETQYF.

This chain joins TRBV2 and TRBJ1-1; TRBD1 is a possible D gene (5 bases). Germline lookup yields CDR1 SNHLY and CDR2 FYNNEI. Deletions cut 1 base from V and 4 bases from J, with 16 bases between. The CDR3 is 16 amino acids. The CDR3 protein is CASSEGRLAGGTEAFF. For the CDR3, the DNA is TGTGCCAGCAGTGAAGGCCGCCTGGCGGGGGGCACTGAAGCTTTCTTT.

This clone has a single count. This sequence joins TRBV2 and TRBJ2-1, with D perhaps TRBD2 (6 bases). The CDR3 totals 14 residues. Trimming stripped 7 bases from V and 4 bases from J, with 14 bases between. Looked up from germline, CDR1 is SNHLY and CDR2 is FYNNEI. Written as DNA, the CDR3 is TGTGCCAGCAAGGCGGGACGAGCTTACAATGAGCAGTTCTTC. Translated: CASKAGRAYNEQFF.

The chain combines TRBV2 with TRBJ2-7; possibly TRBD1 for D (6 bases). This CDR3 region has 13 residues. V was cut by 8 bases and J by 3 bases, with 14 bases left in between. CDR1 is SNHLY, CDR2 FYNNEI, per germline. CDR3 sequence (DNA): TGTGCCAGCGTCTCACAGGGTTACTACGAGCAGTACTTC. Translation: CASVSQGYYEQYF.

The CDR3 DNA follows: TGTGCCAGTAGTATCTTAGCCCTCGACTCCTACGAGCAGTACTTC. It specifies CASSILALDSYEQYF. V gene TRBV19 combines with J gene TRBJ2-7; D not certain. V was cut by 3 bases and J by 0 bases, with 12 bases left in between. Germline V gene lookup returns CDR1 LNHDA and CDR2 SQIVND (reference sequence). CDR3 size: 15 residues.

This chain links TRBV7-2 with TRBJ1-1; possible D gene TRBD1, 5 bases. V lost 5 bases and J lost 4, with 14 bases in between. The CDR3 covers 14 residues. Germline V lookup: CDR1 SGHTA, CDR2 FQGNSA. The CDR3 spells CASSVRVWGTEAFF. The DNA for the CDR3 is TGTGCCAGCAGCGTCAGGGTGTGGGGCACTGAAGCTTTCTTT.